The 11 T cell receptor beta chains presented below share a single source sample, sequenced in a study of T-cell memory formation after mild COVID-19 (dated by TCRdb to the early 2020s). The library was prepared using 5' RACE. The instrument was an Illumina NovaSeq 6000. The public reads were reprocessed in TCRdb via fastp at Q25 and MiXCR, keeping in-frame beta chains. Each entry is one CDR3 protein sequence, shown with its most common DNA and genes. Across this sample there are around 530,000 distinct CDR3 sequences, with 20% to 25% seen only once. About 8.2% of the sample goes to the ten largest clones. The specimen was PBMCs or a T cell subset sorted from them (not recorded which). The origin of the receptors is an adult woman who had mild COVID-19 (a few samples of this study predate the infection). The sample titles of this study are shuffled in the database, so cell type and time point are left out; the donor was told from shared clones.

The genes are TRBV4-3 and TRBJ2-7, with a tentative D call TRBD2 (7 bases). Germline lookup yields CDR1 LGHNA and CDR2 YSLEER. The CDR3 consists of 17 residues. V lost 1 base and J 0 bases, leaving 16 bases between the germline ends. The CDR3 DNA reads as TGCGCCAGCAGCCAAGGGGGAGGGTCAGGGGCCTCCTACGAGCAGTACTTC. Encoded protein: CASSQGGGSGASYEQYF.

J is TRBJ1-6 and V is TRBV5-1; D is unresolved. Per germline, CDR1 SGHRS and CDR2 YFSETQ. There are 14 residues in the CDR3. Trimming took off 3 bases at V and 10 bases at J, with 14 bases between the two ends. CDR3 sequence: CASSSDARGSPLHF. Here the CDR3 DNA reads TGCGCCAGCAGCTCGGACGCCCGGGGATCACCCCTCCACTTT.

This clonotype was observed a handful of times. The chain employs TRBV7-9 and TRBJ1-3; D not certain. The germline CDR1 and CDR2 sequences are SEHNR and FQNEAQ (reference sequence). The length of the CDR3 is 11 residues. Trimming removed 7 bases from V and 4 bases from J, with 5 bases in between. The CDR3 reads CASNPGNTIYF. CDR3 nucleotide sequence: TGTGCCAGCAACCCGGGAAACACCATATATTTT.

The V call is TRBV24-1, the J call TRBJ2-5; the match to TRBD1 covers 7 bases. CDR1 is KGHDR and CDR2 is SFDVKD in the germline V gene. The J segment lost 5 bases and the V segment lost 3 bases, leaving 8 bases of the junction unmatched. The CDR3 has 15 amino acids. The CDR3 DNA sequence: TGTGCCACCAGTGATCCTACAGGGGCCTCCGAGACCCAGTACTTC. Translated, it gives CATSDPTGASETQYF.

This clonotype was found a few times. V gene TRBV7-9 combines with J gene TRBJ1-4; D unclear. This CDR3 is 14 amino acids long. V was trimmed by 6 bases and J by 8 bases, leaving 16 bases between them. CDR1 is SEHNR and CDR2 is FQNEAQ in the germline V gene (reference sequence). CDR3 sequence (DNA): TGTGCCAGCAGTCCGCCACAGCTTGGAGAAAAACTGTTTTTT. Its protein product is CASSPPQLGEKLFF.

V is TRBV14 and J is TRBJ2-7; 9 bases are a match to TRBD1. Germline CDR1 is SGHDN and CDR2 is FVKESK. This CDR3 contains 16 residues. Trimming removed 5 bases from V and 4 bases from J; junction bases left unmatched: 12. CDR3 sequence (DNA): TGTGCCAGCAGCTCCCTTGGGACAGGGAGGAGGTACGAGCAGTACTTC. Its protein product is CASSSLGTGRRYEQYF.

This clonotype has just a few counts. The rearrangement joins TRBV6-2 or TRBV6-3 to TRBJ2-2; D might be TRBD2 (6 bases). CDR3 length: 15 amino acids. Germline V gives CDR1 MNHEY, CDR2 SVGEGT. The V end was cut by 6 bases, the J end by 7 bases, with 18 bases between. CDR3 in DNA: TGTGCCAGCAGCGGGAGCCCCGCTAACGGCGGGGAGCTGTTTTTT. Amino acid sequence: CASSGSPANGGELFF.

The rearrangement links TRBV7-3 to TRBJ2-1, with TRBD2 matching over 8 bases. The CDR3 extends over 15 amino acids. V was pared by 3 bases and J by 10 bases, with 11 bases of the junction left unmatched. CDR1 and CDR2 (germline): SGHTA, FQGTGA. The CDR3 nucleotides read TGTGCCAGCAGCTTGGGTTTAACTAGCGGACGAGAGCAGTTCTTC. Protein: CASSLGLTSGREQFF.

The CDR3 protein is CASSPSPWSQETQYF. The CDR3 nucleotides read TGTGCCAGTAGTCCCTCACCCTGGTCACAAGAGACCCAGTACTTC. The rearrangement joins TRBV19 to TRBJ2-5, with unresolved D. The V end lost 5 bases, the J end lost 2 bases, and 15 bases lay between the germline ends. Germline-derived CDR1 and CDR2 are LNHDA and SQIVND (reference sequence). The CDR3 runs 15 residues.

This clonotype was observed a few times. The rearrangement joins TRBV5-1 to TRBJ2-5, with D possibly TRBD1 on 6 matching bases. V was pared by 1 base and J by 4 bases, with 11 bases between. CDR1 is SGHRS and CDR2 is YFSETQ in the germline V gene. The CDR3 length is 14 residues. DNA for the CDR3: TGCGCCAGCAGCTTGACAGGCAGGGGAGAGACCCAGTACTTC. It translates to CASSLTGRGETQYF.

This clonotype was picked up a small number of times. J is TRBJ2-5 and V is TRBV6-6, with 14 bases aligning to TRBD2. With V trimmed by 2 bases and J by 0 bases, 11 bases remained unmatched. The CDR3 is 20 amino acids. Per the germline V gene, CDR1 is MNHNY and CDR2 is SVGAGI (reference sequence). The CDR3 bases are TGTGCCAGCAGTTACCCGACCGGGACTAGCGGGGGCTCGTACCAAGAGACCCAGTACTTC. As protein: CASSYPTGTSGGSYQETQYF.